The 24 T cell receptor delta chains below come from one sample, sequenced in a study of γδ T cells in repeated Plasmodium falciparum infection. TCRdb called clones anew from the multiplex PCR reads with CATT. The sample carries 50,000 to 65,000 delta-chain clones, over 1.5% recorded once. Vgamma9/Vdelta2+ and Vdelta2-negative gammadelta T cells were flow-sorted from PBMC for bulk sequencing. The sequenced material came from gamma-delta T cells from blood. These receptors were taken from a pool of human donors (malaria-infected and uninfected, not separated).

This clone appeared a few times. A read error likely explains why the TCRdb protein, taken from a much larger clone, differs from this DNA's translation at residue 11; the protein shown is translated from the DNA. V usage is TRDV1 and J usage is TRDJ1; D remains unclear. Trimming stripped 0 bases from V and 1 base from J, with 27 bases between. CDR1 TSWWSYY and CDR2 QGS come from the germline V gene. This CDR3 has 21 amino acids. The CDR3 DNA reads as TGTGCTCTTGGGGAACTAGGGCACTACTTCGTATACCTGAGGCCCACCGATAAACTCATCTTT. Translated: CALGELGHYFVYLRPTDKLIF.

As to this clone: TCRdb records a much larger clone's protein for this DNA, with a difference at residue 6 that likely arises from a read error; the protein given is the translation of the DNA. CDR3 in amino acids: CAVWAPIRRLFLGDVTDKLIF. CDR3 nucleotides: TGTGCTGTGTGGGCTCCGATCCGTCGCCTTTTTCTGGGGGACGTCACCGATAAACTCATCTTT. J is TRDJ1 and V is TRAV36/DV7; 8 positions agree with TRDD3. The V gene end was trimmed by 4 bases and the J gene end by 1 base; junction bases not matched to a gene: 27. The CDR3 totals 21 residues. Germline V gene sequence: CDR1 VTNFRS, CDR2 LTSSGIE (reference sequence).

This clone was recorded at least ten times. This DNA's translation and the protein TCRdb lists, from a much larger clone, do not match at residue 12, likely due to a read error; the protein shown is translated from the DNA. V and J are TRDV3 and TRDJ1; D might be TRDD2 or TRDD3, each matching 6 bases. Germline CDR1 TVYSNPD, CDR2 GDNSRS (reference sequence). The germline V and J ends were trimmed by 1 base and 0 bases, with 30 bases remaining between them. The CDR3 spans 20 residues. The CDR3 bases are TGTGCCTTTAATGTTCCCGTCTGGGGATCCTACTCTCGTCACACCGATAAACTCATCTTT. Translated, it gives CAFNVPVWGSYSRHTDKLIF.

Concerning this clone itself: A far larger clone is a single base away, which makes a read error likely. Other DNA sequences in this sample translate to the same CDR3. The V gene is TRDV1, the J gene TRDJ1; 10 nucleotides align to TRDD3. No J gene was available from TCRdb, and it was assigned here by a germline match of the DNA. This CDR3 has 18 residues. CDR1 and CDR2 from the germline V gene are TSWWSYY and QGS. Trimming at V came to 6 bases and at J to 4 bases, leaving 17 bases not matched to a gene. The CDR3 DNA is TGTGCTCTTGGTATTCATGACCATGGGGGGGATACGAACGATAAACTCATCTTT. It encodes CALGIHDHGGDTNDKLIF.

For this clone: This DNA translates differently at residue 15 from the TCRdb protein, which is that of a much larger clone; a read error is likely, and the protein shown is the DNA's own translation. CDR3 residues: CAYRSAETYRLLGIRADKLIF. CDR3 bases: TGTGCTTATAGGAGCGCGGAAACCTACCGTTTGCTGGGGATACGGGCCGATAAACTCATCTTT. V usage is TRAV38-2/DV8 and J usage is TRDJ1, with TRDD3 matching 9 bases. V dropped 0 bases and J dropped 3; count of bases not matched to a gene: 21. CDR3 length equals 21 residues. The germline gives CDR1 TSESDYY, CDR2 QEAYKQQN.

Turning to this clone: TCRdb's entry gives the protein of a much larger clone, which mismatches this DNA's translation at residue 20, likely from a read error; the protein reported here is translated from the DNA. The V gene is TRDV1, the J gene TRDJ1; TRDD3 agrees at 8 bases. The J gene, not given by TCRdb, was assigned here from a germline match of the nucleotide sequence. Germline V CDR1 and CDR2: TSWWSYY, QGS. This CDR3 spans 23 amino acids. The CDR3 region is CALGEKSTFGPLLGAKYTDRLIF. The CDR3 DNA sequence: TGTGCTCTTGGGGAAAAATCCACGTTCGGTCCCCTACTGGGGGCCAAATACACCGATAGACTCATCTTT.

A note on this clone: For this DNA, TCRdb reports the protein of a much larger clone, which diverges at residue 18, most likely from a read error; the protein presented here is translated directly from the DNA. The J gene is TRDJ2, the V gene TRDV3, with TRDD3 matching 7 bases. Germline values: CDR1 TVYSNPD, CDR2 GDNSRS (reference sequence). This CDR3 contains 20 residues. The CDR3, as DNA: TGTGCCTTTAGCTATCCCTTTTCGCGAGGACGGGGGATGCATTCAGCACAACCCTTCTTT. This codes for CAFSYPFSRGRGMHSAQPFF. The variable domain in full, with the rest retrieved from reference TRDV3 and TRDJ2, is CDKVTQSSPDQTVASGSEVVLLCTYDTVYSNPDLFWYRIRPDYSFQFVFYGDNSRSEGADFTQGRFSVKHILTQKAFHLVISPVRTEDSATYYCAFSYPFSRGRGMHSAQPFFGKGTQLIVEP.

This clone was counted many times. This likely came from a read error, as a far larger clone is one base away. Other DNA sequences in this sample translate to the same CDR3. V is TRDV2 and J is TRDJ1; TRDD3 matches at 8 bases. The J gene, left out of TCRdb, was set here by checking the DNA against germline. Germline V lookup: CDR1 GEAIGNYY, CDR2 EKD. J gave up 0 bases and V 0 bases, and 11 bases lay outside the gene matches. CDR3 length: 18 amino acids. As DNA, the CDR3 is TGTGCCTGTGACACCTCAGTACTGGGGGCCAAGTACACCGATAAACTCATCTTT. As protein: CACDTSVLGAKYTDKLIF.

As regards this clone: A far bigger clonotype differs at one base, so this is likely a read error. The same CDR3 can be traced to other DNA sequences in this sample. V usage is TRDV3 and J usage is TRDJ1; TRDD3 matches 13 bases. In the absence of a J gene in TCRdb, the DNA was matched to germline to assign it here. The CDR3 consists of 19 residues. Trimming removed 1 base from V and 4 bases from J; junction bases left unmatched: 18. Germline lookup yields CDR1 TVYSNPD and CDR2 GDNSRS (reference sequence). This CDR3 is CAFIPTLYWGIRRLDKLIF. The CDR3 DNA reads TGTGCCTTTATTCCTACCCTCTACTGGGGGATACGCAGACTCGATAAACTCATCTTT.

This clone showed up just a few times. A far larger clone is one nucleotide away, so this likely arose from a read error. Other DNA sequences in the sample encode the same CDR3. CDR3 coding DNA: TGTGCCCTTGGGGACGCCCCGAGACTCCTGCTCGTACTGGGGGATACTAAACTCATCTTT. Encoded protein: CALGDAPRLLLVLGDTKLIF. V and J are TRDV1 and TRDJ1; TRDD3 aligns across 12 bases. The CDR3 runs to 20 residues. Germline CDR1 is TSWWSYY and CDR2 is QGS.

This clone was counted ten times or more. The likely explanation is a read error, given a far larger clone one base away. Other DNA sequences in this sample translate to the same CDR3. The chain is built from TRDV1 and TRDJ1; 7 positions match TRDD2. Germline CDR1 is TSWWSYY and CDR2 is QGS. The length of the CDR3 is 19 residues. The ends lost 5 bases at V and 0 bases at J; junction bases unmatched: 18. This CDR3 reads CALGTSIPTVWEYTDKLIF. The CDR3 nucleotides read TGTGCTCTTGGGACCTCTATTCCTACGGTGTGGGAGTACACCGATAAACTCATCTTT.

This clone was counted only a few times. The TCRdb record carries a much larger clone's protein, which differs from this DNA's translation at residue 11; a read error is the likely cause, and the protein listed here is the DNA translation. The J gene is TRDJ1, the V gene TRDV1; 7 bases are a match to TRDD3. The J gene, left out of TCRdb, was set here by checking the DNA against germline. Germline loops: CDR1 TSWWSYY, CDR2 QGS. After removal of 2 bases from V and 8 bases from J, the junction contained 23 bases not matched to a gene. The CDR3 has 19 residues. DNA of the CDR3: TGTGCTCTTGGGGAAGCGTCGAGTCCCAACTTCTGGGGGGGCTACAAACTCATCTTT. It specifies CALGEASSPNFWGGYKLIF.

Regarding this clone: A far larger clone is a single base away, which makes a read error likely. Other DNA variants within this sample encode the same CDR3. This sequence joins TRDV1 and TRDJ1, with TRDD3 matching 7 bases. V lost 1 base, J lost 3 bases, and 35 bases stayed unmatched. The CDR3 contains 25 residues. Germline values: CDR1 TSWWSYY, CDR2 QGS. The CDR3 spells CALGEPSWRAPADRVLGDTSDKLIF. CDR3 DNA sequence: TGTGCTCTTGGGGAACCCTCTTGGCGAGCCCCTGCGGACAGAGTTTTGGGGGACACATCCGATAAACTCATCTTT.

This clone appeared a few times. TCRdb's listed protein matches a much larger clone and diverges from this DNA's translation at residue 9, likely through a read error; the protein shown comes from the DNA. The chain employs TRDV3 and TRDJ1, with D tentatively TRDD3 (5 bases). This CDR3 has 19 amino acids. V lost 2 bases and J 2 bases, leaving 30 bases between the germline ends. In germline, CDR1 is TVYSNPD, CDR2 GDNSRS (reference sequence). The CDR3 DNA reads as TGTGCCTTTTCCGTCTACCATTTCCCACGCGGCTGGGAAACCGATAAACTCATCTTT. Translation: CAFSVYHFPRGWETDKLIF.

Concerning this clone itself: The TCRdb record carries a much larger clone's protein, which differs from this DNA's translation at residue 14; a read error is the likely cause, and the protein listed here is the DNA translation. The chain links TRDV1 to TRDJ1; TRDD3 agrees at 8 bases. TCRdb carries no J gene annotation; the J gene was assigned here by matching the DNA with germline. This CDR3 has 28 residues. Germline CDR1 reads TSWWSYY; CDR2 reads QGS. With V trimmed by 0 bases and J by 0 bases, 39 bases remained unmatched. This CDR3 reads CALGELARKGLGGCPLDSGTLYTDKLIF. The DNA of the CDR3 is TGTGCTCTTGGGGAACTTGCCCGAAAAGGGCTTGGGGGATGCCCCCTCGATTCCGGTACCCTTTACACCGATAAACTCATCTTT.

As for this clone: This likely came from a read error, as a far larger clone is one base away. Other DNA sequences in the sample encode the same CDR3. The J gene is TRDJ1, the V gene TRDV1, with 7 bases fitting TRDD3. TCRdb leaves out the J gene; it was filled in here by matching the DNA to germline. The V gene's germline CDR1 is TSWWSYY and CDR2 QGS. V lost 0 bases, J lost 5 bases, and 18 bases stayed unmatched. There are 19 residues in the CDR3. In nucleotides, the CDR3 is TGTGCTCTTGGGGAACTCGCCTGGGCTTTGGGGGACCCGCGGGATAAACTCATCTTT. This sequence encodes CALGELAWALGDPRDKLIF.

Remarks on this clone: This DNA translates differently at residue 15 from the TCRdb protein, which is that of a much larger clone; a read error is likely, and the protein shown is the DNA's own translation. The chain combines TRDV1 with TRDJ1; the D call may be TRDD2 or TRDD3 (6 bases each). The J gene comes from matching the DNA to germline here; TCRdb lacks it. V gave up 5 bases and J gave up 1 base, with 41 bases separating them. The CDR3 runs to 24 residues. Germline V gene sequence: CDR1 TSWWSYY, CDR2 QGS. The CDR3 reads CALGILLGAFPRTGRFGSTDKLIF. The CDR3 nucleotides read TGTGCTCTTGGGATTCTTCTAGGGGCCTTTCCTAGGACTGGGAGATTTGGAAGCACCGATAAACTCATCTTT.

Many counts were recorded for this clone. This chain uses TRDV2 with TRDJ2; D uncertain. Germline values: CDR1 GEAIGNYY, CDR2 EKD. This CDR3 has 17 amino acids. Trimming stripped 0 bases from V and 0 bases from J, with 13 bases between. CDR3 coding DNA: TGTGCCTGTGACACCGGCCGGGCGTTAGCTTTGACAGCACAACTCTTCTTT. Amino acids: CACDTGRALALTAQLFF.

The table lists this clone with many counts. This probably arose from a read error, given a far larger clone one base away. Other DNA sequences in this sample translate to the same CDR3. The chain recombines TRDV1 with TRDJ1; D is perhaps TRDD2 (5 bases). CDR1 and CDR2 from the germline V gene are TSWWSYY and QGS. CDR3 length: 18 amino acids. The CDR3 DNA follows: TGTGCTCTTGGGGAATACACCTACGTTTGGGTTTACACTGATAAACTCATCTTT. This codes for CALGEYTYVWVYTDKLIF.

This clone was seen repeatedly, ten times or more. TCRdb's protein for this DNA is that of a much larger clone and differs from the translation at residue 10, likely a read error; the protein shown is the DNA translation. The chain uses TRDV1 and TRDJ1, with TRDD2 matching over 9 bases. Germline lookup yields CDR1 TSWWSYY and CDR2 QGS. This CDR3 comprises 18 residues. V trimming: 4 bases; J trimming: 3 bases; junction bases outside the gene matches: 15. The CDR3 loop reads CALGGGLPTRERADKLIF. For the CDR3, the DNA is TGTGCTCTTGGGGGGGGCCTTCCTACACGTGAGCGGGCCGATAAACTCATCTTT.

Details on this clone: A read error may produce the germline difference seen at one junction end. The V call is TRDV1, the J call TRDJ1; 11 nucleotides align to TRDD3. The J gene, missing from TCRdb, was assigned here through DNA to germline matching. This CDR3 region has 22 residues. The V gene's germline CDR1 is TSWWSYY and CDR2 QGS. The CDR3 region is CALGELRPILGDTRTNTDKLIF. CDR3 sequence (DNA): TGTGCTCTTGGGGAACTAAGACCCATTCTGGGGGATACCCGTACTAACACTGATAAACTCATCTTT.

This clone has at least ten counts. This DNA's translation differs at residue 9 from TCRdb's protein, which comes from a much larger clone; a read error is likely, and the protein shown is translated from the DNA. The CDR3 is CALGEPASHVVLGDTLDKLIF. CDR3 sequence (DNA): TGTGCTCTTGGGGAACCGGCTTCCCACGTTGTGCTGGGGGATACGCTCGATAAACTCATCTTT. The gene calls are TRDV1 and TRDJ1; 12 bases are shared with TRDD3. There are 21 residues in the CDR3. J lost 4 bases, V lost 1 base, and 19 bases had no gene match. Germline V CDR1 and CDR2: TSWWSYY, QGS.

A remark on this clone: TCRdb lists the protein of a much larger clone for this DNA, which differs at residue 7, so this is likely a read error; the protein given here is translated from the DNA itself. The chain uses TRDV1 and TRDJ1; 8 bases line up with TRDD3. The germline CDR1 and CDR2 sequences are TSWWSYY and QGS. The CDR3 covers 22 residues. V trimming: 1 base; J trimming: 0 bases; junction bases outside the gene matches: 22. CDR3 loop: CALGERGETGGYQGSYTDKLIF. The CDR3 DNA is TGTGCTCTTGGGGAACGGGGGGAGACTGGGGGGTACCAAGGGTCGTACACCGATAAACTCATCTTT.

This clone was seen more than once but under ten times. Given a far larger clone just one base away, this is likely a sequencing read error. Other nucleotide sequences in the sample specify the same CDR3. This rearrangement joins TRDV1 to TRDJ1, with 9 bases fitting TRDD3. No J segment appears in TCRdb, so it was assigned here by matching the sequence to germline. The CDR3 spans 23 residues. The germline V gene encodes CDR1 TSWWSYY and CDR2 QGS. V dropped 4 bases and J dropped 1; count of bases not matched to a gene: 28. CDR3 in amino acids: CALGAPSSYHWGYGDHVTDKLIF. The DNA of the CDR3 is TGTGCTCTTGGGGCGCCCAGTTCCTACCACTGGGGATACGGTGACCATGTCACCGATAAACTCATCTTT.